This TCR beta chain was found in a study of Ad26.COV2.S vaccination and SARS-CoV-2 variants. The V and J ends lost 5 bases and 1 base respectively, with 7 bases between them. The CDR3 runs to 13 residues. Looked up from germline, CDR1 is LNHDA and CDR2 is SQIVND (reference sequence). Clones were read by immunoSEQ multiplex PCR, and TCRdb kept only the in-frame ones, dropping some. This sample yields roughly 100,000 clones, of which around three quarters are seen a single time; 15% to 20% belongs to the top ten. This chain joins TRBV19 and TRBJ2-3; no firm D call. The TCR comes from a human donor who had recovered from COVID-19. This specimen was peripheral blood, taken after recovery from COVID-19. The CDR3 sequence is CASSVARTDTQYF. The CDR3 bases are TGTGCCAGTAGTGTGGCTCGCACAGATACGCAGTATTTT.